This TCR beta chain was documented in a study of OX40 agonist ivuxolimab in advanced cancers. As for the study in general: The study treated patients with ivuxolimab, an agonistic anti-OX40 (CD134) antibody. Prior therapy, whether anti-PD-1, anti-PD-L1 or anti-CTLA-4, was allowed, and roughly 40% had some.

Using immunoSEQ multiplex PCR, the repertoire was profiled, and TCRdb retains in-frame clones only, with some absent. The data hold over 55,000 clones, with over 80% observed a single time. Study outcomes and limitations: It was also the case that some nonresponders had low normalized T-cell clonal expansion.

A history of autoimmune disease or systemic immunosuppression excluded patients. The CDR3 length is 13 residues. Germline lookup yields CDR1 MGHDK and CDR2 SYGVNS. V dropped 4 bases and J dropped 10; count of bases not matched to a gene: 2. On this clone itself: What it binds is unknown.

Sequences were derived from CD4+ or CD8+ T cells sorted from blood, sampled in a trial of the OX40 agonist ivuxolimab. The V call is TRBV25-1, the J call TRBJ2-1, with 12 positions matching TRBD2. The TCR comes from an adult with an advanced solid tumor such as melanoma, head and neck, liver or kidney cancer. The CDR3 nucleotides read TGTGCCAGCAGTGGCGGACTAGCGGGAGAGCAGTTCTTC. Amino acids: CASSGGLAGEQFF.